This TCR beta chain stems from a study of glioma-infiltrating T cells. Overall study findings and caveats: Tissue-blood divergence was below expectation in non-neoplastic patients, above in gliomas.

This clonotype was seen repeatedly, ten times or more. The antigen remains unidentified. This CDR3 comprises 13 residues. Germline CDR1 reads LNHDA; CDR2 reads SQIVND (reference sequence). The V end was cut by 6 bases, the J end by 2 bases, with 11 bases between. The iRepertoire nested amplicon-rescue multiplex PCR amplified TCR alpha and beta CDR3s from RNA. MiXCR was run by TCRdb on the multiplex PCR reads, yielding one entry per CDR3 protein. The sample holds under 200,000 distinct CDR3 sequences, about 32% seen once. The clonotype comes from a human donor with low-grade glioma or glioblastoma, undergoing nonglioma brain surgery, or in good health (not recorded which). Source material: glioma tissue, nonneoplastic brain tissue, or PBMCs (not recorded which). V is TRBV19 and J is TRBJ2-7; weak D call: TRBD1 (5 bases). CDR3 DNA: TGTGCCAGTAGCAAGACAGTTACCTACGAGCAGTACTTC. This encodes CASSKTVTYEQYF.